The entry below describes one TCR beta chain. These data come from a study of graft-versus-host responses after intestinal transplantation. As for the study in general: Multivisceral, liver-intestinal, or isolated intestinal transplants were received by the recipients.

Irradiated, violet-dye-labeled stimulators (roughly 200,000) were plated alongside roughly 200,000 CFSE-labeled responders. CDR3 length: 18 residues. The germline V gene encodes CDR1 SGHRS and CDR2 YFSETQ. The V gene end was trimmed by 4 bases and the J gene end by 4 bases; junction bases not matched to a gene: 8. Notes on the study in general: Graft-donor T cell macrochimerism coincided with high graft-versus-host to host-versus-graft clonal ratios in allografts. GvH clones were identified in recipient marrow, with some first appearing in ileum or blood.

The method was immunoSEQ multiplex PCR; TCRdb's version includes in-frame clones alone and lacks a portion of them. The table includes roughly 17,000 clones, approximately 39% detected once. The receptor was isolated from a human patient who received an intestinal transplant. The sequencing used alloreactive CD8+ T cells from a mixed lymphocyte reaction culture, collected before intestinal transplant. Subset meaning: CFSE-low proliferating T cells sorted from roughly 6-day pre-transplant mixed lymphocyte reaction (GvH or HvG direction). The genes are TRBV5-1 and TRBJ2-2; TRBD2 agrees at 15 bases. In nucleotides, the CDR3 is TGCGCCAGCAGCCGAGGACTAGCGGGAGGGCCTCGCACCGGGGAGCTGTTTTTT. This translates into CASSRGLAGGPRTGELFF.